These T cell receptor beta chains were read from a single sample in a study of cytomegalovirus exposure and HLA in healthy donors. Sequenced by immunoSEQ multiplex PCR; TCRdb stores in-frame clones only, minus some. The table lists about 140,000 clones, approximately 80% of them singletons. The material sequenced was PBMCs. The receptors shown here come from a man aged 50 to 60 in good health and CMV-seronegative. The CDR3 runs from the conserved cysteine through the conserved F or W. A D gene is named only where the DNA matches it firmly. Clone size is given for some rows only: seen once, a few or many times, or a class if the clone is expanded.

TRBD1 | few | TRBJ2-7 | TRBV6-1 | CAGRTGDNEQYF | TGTGCCGGCCGGACAGGAGACAACGAGCAGTACTTC
TRBD2 | - | TRBJ2-2 | TRBV28 | CASSPPGLASGELFF | TGTGCCAGCAGCCCACCGGGACTAGCCTCCGGGGAGCTGTTTTTT
TRBD2 | - | TRBJ2-5 | TRBV5-5 | CASSLILAGALFQETQYF | TGTGCCAGCAGCTTGATCCTAGCGGGGGCCCTCTTCCAAGAGACCCAGTACTTC
- | - | TRBJ1-1 | TRBV29-1 | CSVSREVNTEAFF | TGCAGCGTTTCCAGGGAGGTGAACACTGAAGCTTTCTTT
TRBD2 | - | TRBJ2-2 | TRBV4-1 | CASSQSLQREAGELFF | TGCGCCAGCAGCCAGTCCCTGCAGCGGGAGGCCGGGGAGCTGTTTTTT
TRBD1 | once | TRBJ2-7 | TRBV5-4 | CASSPVTGGKGEQYF | TGTGCCAGCAGCCCAGTGACAGGGGGGAAGGGGGAGCAGTACTTC
- | - | TRBJ1-6 | TRBV30 | CAWTSFGGDSPLHF | TGTGCCTGGACTTCCTTTGGGGGGGATTCACCCCTCCACTTT
TRBD1 | few | TRBJ1-6 | TRBV7-9 | CASSQDRGRGSPLHF | TGTGCCAGCAGCCAGGACAGGGGGCGGGGTTCACCCCTCCACTTT
- | - | TRBJ2-6 | TRBV7-9 | CASSLVQYSGANVLTF | TGTGCCAGCAGCTTAGTTCAGTACTCTGGGGCCAACGTCCTGACTTTC
TRBD2 | - | TRBJ2-2 | TRBV11-3 | CASSPGTSGGTGELFF | TGTGCCAGCAGCCCCGGGACTAGCGGGGGGACCGGGGAGCTGTTTTTT
- | - | TRBJ1-1 | TRBV19 | CASSPSAGGTEAFF | TGTGCCAGTAGTCCCTCTGCGGGGGGCACTGAAGCTTTCTTT
- | - | TRBJ2-6 | TRBV5-1 | CASSLRTAGANVLTF | TGCGCCAGCAGCCTCCGGACAGCTGGGGCCAACGTCCTGACTTTC
TRBD2 | - | TRBJ2-1 | TRBV2 | CASRGGLAGSDEQFF | TGTGCCAGCCGGGGGGGACTAGCGGGGTCCGATGAGCAGTTCTTC
- | once | TRBJ1-5 | TRBV5-1 | CASSLGRDNQPQHF | TGCGCCAGCAGCTTGGGCAGGGACAATCAGCCCCAGCATTTT
TRBD2 | - | TRBJ2-7 | TRBV6-5 | CASSYSLAGVNEQYF | TGTGCCAGCAGTTACTCACTAGCGGGAGTCAACGAGCAGTACTTC
- | - | TRBJ2-1 | TRBV7-8 | CASSLDSPVNEQFF | TGTGCCAGCAGCTTAGACAGCCCGGTAAATGAGCAGTTCTTC
- | once | TRBJ1-3 | TRBV7-9 | CASTSTASGNTIYF | TGTGCCAGCACTTCGACAGCATCTGGAAACACCATATATTTT
- | few | TRBJ1-1 | TRBV19 | CASKTDLANTEAFF | TGTGCCAGTAAGACAGATCTTGCGAACACTGAAGCTTTCTTT
- | - | TRBJ1-4 | TRBV10-3 | CAISANPVRGEKLFF | TGTGCCATCAGCGCCAACCCAGTTCGGGGTGAAAAACTGTTTTTT
- | - | TRBJ1-3 | TRBV18 | CASSPETTSAGNTIYF | TGTGCCAGCTCACCCGAGACAACCTCTGCTGGAAACACCATATATTTT
TRBD1 | - | TRBJ1-6 | TRBV7-3 | CASSLRTGGDSPLHF | TGTGCCAGCAGCTTAAGGACAGGGGGGGATTCACCCCTCCACTTT
- | - | TRBJ2-5 | TRBV9 | CASSVGGRTGARETQYF | TGTGCCAGCAGCGTAGGGGGTAGGACGGGAGCACGAGAGACCCAGTACTTC
- | - | TRBJ2-7 | TRBV30 | CAWSVRGSYEQYF | TGTGCCTGGAGTGTACGGGGCTCCTACGAGCAGTACTTC
- | - | TRBJ1-5 | TRBV29-1 | CSVPGYQPQHF | TGCAGCGTTCCAGGGTATCAGCCCCAGCATTTT
- | - | TRBJ2-3 | TRBV19 | CASSIPGADTQYF | TGTGCCAGTAGTATACCAGGGGCCGATACGCAGTATTTT
- | few | TRBJ1-2 | TRBV28 | CASTFAMIGNYGYTF | TGTGCCAGCACCTTCGCGATGATCGGTAACTATGGCTACACCTTC
TRBD2 | - | TRBJ2-2 | TRBV19 | CASRGGGTGELFF | TGTGCCAGTAGGGGCGGGGGGACCGGGGAGCTGTTTTTT
- | - | TRBJ1-1 | TRBV25-1 | CASSRGGLIAFF | TGTGCCAGCAGTCGGGGAGGCCTGATCGCTTTCTTT
TRBD2 | - | TRBJ2-1 | TRBV5-1 | CASSSGLGYNEQFF | TGCGCCAGCAGCTCCGGACTAGGTTACAATGAGCAGTTCTTC
TRBD1 | - | TRBJ1-5 | TRBV4-1 | CASSQEGTGRSQPQHF | TGCGCCAGCAGCCAAGAGGGGACAGGGCGGAGTCAGCCCCAGCATTTT
- | - | TRBJ2-3 | TRBV11-2 | CASSLNPDIRPQYF | TGTGCCAGCAGCTTAAACCCAGACATCAGACCGCAGTATTTT
TRBD1 | - | TRBJ1-4 | TRBV2 | CASRARTGANEKLFF | TGTGCCAGCAGGGCTCGGACAGGGGCTAATGAAAAACTGTTTTTT
TRBD1 | - | TRBJ2-2 | TRBV9 | CASSVAPGQGVFGPGELFF | TGTGCCAGCAGCGTAGCTCCGGGACAGGGAGTCTTTGGTCCCGGGGAGCTGTTTTTT
- | - | TRBJ2-3 | TRBV5-4 | CASSPEVSNTDTQYF | TGTGCCAGCAGCCCCGAGGTGTCCAACACAGATACGCAGTATTTT
TRBD1 | - | TRBJ1-1 | TRBV4-1 | CASSRRQGIRNTEAFF | TGCGCCAGCAGCCGTCGACAGGGGATTAGGAACACTGAAGCTTTCTTT
TRBD2 | - | TRBJ2-3 | TRBV27 | CASSWERESRSPADTQYF | TGTGCCAGCAGCTGGGAGCGGGAGTCTCGGTCCCCGGCAGATACGCAGTATTTT
TRBD1 | - | TRBJ2-7 | TRBV4-1 | CASSPSGQGAVYEQYF | TGCGCCAGCAGCCCCTCTGGACAGGGGGCGGTTTACGAGCAGTACTTC
- | - | TRBJ1-6 | TRBV7-2 | CASSPRQVYNSPLHF | TGTGCCAGCAGCCCCCGACAGGTTTATAATTCACCCCTCCACTTT
TRBD2 | once | TRBJ2-7 | TRBV4-1 | CASSQDFSGTSGSYEQYF | TGCGCCAGCAGCCAAGACTTCAGCGGGACTAGCGGAAGCTACGAGCAGTACTTC
- | few | TRBJ1-1 | TRBV19 | CASSTPNLGGAEAFF | TGTGCCAGTAGTACCCCCAATCTAGGGGGTGCTGAAGCTTTCTTT
- | - | TRBJ1-4 | TRBV5-1 | CASSRTVDNEKLFF | TGCGCCAGCAGTCGGACAGTTGATAATGAAAAACTGTTTTTT
- | - | TRBJ1-2 | TRBV2 | CASNTGNYGYTF | TGTGCCAGCAATACAGGGAACTATGGCTACACCTTC
- | - | TRBJ2-5 | TRBV11-2 | CASSLGREETQYF | TGTGCCAGCAGCTTAGGCAGGGAAGAGACCCAGTACTTC
- | few | TRBJ2-2 | TRBV5-1 | CASSLEPSGGELFF | TGCGCCAGCAGCTTGGAGCCTTCGGGGGGGGAGCTGTTTTTT
TRBD1 | - | TRBJ2-5 | TRBV5-6 | CASSLEQGAETQYF | TGTGCCAGCAGCTTGGAACAGGGGGCCGAGACCCAGTACTTC
- | - | TRBJ1-1 | TRBV6-5 | CASSFRAEAFF | TGTGCCAGCAGTTTTCGGGCTGAAGCTTTCTTT
TRBD1 | - | TRBJ2-7 | TRBV5-1 | CASSFGQGAVYEQYF | TGCGCCAGCAGCTTTGGACAGGGGGCAGTGTACGAGCAGTACTTC
- | many | TRBJ1-5 | TRBV6-5 | CASSFGSCNQPQHF | TGTGCCAGCAGTTTTGGCAGTTGCAATCAGCCCCAGCATTTT
TRBD1 | once | TRBJ1-5 | TRBV15 | CATSRAGGEGSNQPQHF | TGTGCCACCAGCAGAGCAGGGGGCGAGGGGAGCAATCAGCCCCAGCATTTT
- | - | TRBJ1-1 | TRBV5-4 | CASSHPTTGLNTEAFF | TGTGCCAGCAGCCATCCTACTACAGGTTTGAACACTGAAGCTTTCTTT
- | few | TRBJ1-3 | TRBV9 | CASSVALDLPGNTIYF | TGTGCCAGCAGCGTCGCACTAGACTTACCTGGAAACACCATATATTTT
- | - | TRBJ1-1 | TRBV19 | CASIREEFTEAFF | TGTGCCAGTATAAGGGAGGAATTCACTGAAGCTTTCTTT
TRBD2 | - | TRBJ2-1 | TRBV20-1 | CSARDLGGGFF | TGCAGTGCTAGAGATCTTGGGGGGGGGTTCTTC
- | - | TRBJ1-2 | TRBV9 | CASSVAPQGLGGYTF | TGTGCCAGCAGCGTAGCCCCTCAGGGGTTGGGAGGCTACACCTTC
TRBD1 | few | TRBJ2-1 | TRBV6-4 | CASSTKGQDGSEQFF | TGTGCCAGCAGCACCAAGGGACAGGATGGAAGTGAGCAGTTCTTC